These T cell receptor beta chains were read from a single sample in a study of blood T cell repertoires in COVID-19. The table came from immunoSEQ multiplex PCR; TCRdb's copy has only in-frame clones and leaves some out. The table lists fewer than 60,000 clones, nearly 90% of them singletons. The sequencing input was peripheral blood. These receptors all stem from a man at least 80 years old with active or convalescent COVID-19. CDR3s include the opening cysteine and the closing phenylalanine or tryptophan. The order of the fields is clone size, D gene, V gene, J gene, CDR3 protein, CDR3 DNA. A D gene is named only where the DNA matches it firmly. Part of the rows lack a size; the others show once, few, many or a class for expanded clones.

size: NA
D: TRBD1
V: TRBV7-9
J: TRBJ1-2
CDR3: CASSLATGGVYGYTF
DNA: TGTGCCAGCAGCTTAGCGACAGGGGGCGTCTATGGCTACACCTTC

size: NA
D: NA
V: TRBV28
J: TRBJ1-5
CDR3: CASTMDRPNQPQHF
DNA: TGTGCCAGCACTATGGACAGACCGAATCAGCCCCAGCATTTT

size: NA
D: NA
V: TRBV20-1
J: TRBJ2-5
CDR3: CSASLGQQETQYF
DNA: TGCAGTGCTAGTCTAGGACAGCAAGAGACCCAGTACTTC

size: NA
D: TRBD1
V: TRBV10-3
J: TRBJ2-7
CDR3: CAMRGQGAYEQYF
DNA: TGTGCCATGAGGGGACAGGGGGCCTACGAGCAGTACTTC

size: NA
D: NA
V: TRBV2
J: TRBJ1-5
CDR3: CASNDGDQPQHF
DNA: TGTGCCAGCAATGACGGGGATCAGCCCCAGCATTTT

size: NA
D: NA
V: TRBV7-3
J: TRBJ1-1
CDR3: CASSREAGLGGRTEAFF
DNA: TGTGCCAGCAGCCGAGAGGCGGGGCTAGGCGGGAGGACTGAAGCTTTCTTT

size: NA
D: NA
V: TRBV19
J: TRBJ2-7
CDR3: CASSITETGGYEQYF
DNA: TGTGCCAGTAGTATCACCGAGACCGGAGGCTACGAGCAGTACTTC

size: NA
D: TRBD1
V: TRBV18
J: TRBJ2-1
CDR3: CASSRRGGVYNEQFF
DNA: TGTGCCAGCTCCCGGAGAGGGGGCGTGTACAATGAGCAGTTCTTC

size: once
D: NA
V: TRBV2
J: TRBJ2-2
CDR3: CASSEAALVNTGELFF
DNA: TGTGCCAGCAGTGAAGCGGCGCTAGTCAACACCGGGGAGCTGTTTTTT

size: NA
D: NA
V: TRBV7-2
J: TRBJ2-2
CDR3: CASSFSRTRDLTGELFF
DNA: TGTGCCAGCAGCTTCTCCCGGACTCGAGATCTTACCGGGGAGCTGTTTTTT

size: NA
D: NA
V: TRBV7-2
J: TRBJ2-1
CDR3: CASSLASSSSYNEQFF
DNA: TGTGCCAGCAGCTTAGCTAGCTCGAGCTCCTACAATGAGCAGTTCTTC

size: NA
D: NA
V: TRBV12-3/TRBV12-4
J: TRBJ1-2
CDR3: CASSAGGYGYTF
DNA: TGTGCCAGCAGTGCGGGTGGCTATGGCTACACCTTC

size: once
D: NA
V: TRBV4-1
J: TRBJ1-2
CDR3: CASSQVGAGSDYGYTF
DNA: TGCGCCAGCAGCCAAGTTGGAGCAGGGTCGGACTATGGCTACACCTTC

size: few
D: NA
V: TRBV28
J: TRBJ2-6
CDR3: CASSSPGRGANVLTF
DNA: TGTGCCAGCAGTTCACCAGGGCGTGGGGCCAACGTCCTGACTTTC

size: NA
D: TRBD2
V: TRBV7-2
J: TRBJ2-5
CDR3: CASSWGLAGGQYF
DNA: TGTGCCAGCAGCTGGGGACTAGCGGGAGGGCAGTACTTC

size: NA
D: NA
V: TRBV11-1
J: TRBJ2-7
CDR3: CASSSLIAGEQYF
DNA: TGTGCCAGCAGCTCACTTATAGCCGGCGAGCAGTACTTC

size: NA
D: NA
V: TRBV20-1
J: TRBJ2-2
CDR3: CSAIETANTGELFF
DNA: TGCAGTGCTATTGAGACAGCGAACACCGGGGAGCTGTTTTTT

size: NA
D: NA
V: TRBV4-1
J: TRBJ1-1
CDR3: CASSQIFDNQGGRTEAFF
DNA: TGCGCCAGCAGCCAAATCTTTGACAACCAAGGAGGGAGAACTGAAGCTTTCTTT

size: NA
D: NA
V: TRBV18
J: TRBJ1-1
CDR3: CASSPGAENTEAFF
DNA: TGTGCCAGCTCACCAGGGGCAGAGAACACTGAAGCTTTCTTT

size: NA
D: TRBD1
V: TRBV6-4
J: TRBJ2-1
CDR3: CASRTTGEAYNEQFF
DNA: TGTGCCAGCAGAACGACAGGGGAGGCCTACAATGAGCAGTTCTTC

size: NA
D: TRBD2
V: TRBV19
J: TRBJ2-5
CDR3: CASSPRTSGIETQYF
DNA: TGTGCCAGTAGTCCTCGGACTAGCGGGATTGAGACCCAGTACTTC

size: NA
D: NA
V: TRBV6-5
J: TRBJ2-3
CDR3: CASSLASDTQYF
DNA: TGTGCCAGCAGTCTAGCGTCAGATACGCAGTATTTT

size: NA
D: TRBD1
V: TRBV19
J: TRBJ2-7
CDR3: CASSIDRDRTYEQYF
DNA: TGTGCCAGTAGTATAGATCGGGACAGAACCTACGAGCAGTACTTC

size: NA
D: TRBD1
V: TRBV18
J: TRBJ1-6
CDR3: CASSQQGNSPLHF
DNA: TGTGCCAGCTCTCAACAGGGGAATTCACCCCTCCACTTT

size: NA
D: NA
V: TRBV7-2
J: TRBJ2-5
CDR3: CASSYRGETQYF
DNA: TGTGCCAGCAGCTACCGGGGAGAGACCCAGTACTTC

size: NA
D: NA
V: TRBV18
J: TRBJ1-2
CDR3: CASSPRRDNYGYTF
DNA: TGTGCCAGCTCACCCCGGCGGGATAACTATGGCTACACCTTC

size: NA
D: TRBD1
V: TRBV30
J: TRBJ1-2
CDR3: CAWDRDRGRPLEGYTF
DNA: TGTGCCTGGGACCGGGACAGGGGCCGTCCTTTGGAGGGCTACACCTTC

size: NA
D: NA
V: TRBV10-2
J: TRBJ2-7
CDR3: CASGRVEQYF
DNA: TGCGCCAGCGGGCGTGTAGAGCAGTACTTC

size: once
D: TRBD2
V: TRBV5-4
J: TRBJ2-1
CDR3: CASSLDLGGSNEQFF
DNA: TGTGCCAGCAGCTTGGACCTGGGGGGGTCCAATGAGCAGTTCTTC

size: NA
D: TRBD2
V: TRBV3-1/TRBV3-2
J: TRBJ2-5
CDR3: CASSSSSGGARETQYF
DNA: TGTGCCAGCAGCAGTTCTAGCGGGGGGGCCCGGGAGACCCAGTACTTC

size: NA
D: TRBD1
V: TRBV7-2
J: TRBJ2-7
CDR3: CASSRGQYSYEQYF
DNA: TGTGCCAGCAGCAGGGGACAGTACTCCTACGAGCAGTACTTC